This TCR beta chain was sequenced during a study of blood T cell repertoires in COVID-19. Overall study context: COVID-19 samples collected from the United States, Italy and Spain covered acute and convalescent phases.

Data came from immunoSEQ multiplex PCR; TCRdb stores just in-frame clones and leaves some out. The table shows under 250,000 clones, with roughly 86% occurring only once. CDR1 and CDR2 (germline): SGHRS, YFSETQ. This CDR3 spans 14 amino acids. Trimming left V 4 bases short and J 0 bases short, with 8 bases between. In Seattle, patients joined the study during active infection and were tracked longitudinally. The receptor comes from a woman older than 75 with COVID-19, enrolled during active disease. Sequencing input: peripheral blood. V and J are TRBV5-1 and TRBJ2-4, with D possibly being TRBD1 (6 bases). The CDR3 is CASSPGEAKNIQYF. The CDR3 DNA reads TGCGCCAGCAGCCCAGGGGAAGCCAAAAACATTCAGTACTTC.